The 10 T cell receptor beta chains below come from one sample, sequenced in a study of T cells in Graves' hyperthyroidism and ophthalmopathy. Researchers took RNA transcripts and amplified the TCR beta CDR3 regions from them. Primed by the HTBI set, a first-round RT-PCR was run on the TCR CDR3. Each CDR3 protein is one row after TCRdb ran MiXCR on the multiplex PCR reads. The sample consists of roughly 600,000 distinct CDR3 sequences, more than 14% of them appearing once. Sequenced input: blood. These receptors all come from a woman aged 45-59 years with Graves' ophthalmopathy.

The chain recombines TRBV12-3 or TRBV12-4 with TRBJ2-5; TRBD1 matches 7 bases. There are 15 residues in the CDR3. V shed 5 bases, J shed 6 bases, and the junction held 12 bases outside the gene matches. For the CDR3, the DNA is TGTGCCAGCAGTCCGGCCAACAGGGGCGCGAAGACCCAGTACTTC. Protein sequence: CASSPANRGAKTQYF.

This clonotype was observed once. The V call is TRBV6-1, the J call TRBJ1-5; TRBD1 aligns across 10 bases. The CDR3 runs to 15 residues. V lost 6 bases and J lost 9; bases outside the gene matches: 11. Germline assignment: CDR1 MNHNS and CDR2 SASEGT. The CDR3 is CASRRQGASEGPQHF. CDR3 DNA: TGTGCCAGCAGACGACAGGGGGCTTCGGAGGGGCCCCAGCATTTT.

This clonotype has ten or more counts. The junction departs from germline at one end; a sequencing error may be responsible. The chain has TRBV3-1 and TRBJ1-5; D remains unclear. The CDR3 runs 13 residues. CDR1 and CDR2 (germline): LGHDT, YNNKEL (reference sequence). The CDR3 DNA is TGTGCCAGCAGCCAAGAAGGCAATCGGCCCCAGCATTTT. Its protein product is CASSQEGNRPQHF.

To note about this clonotype: At one boundary the junction diverges from the germline segment, which might be a read error. V gene TRBV4-2 combines with J gene TRBJ2-1, with a weak D call TRBD1 (5 bases). From germline, CDR1 is LGHNA and CDR2 YNFKEQ. This CDR3 has 16 residues. The CDR3 loop reads CASSQEAGVGHNKQFF. CDR3 coding DNA: TGTGCCAGCAGCCAAGAGGCTGGAGTGGGGCACAATAAGCAGTTCTTC.

The chain carries TRBV27 and TRBJ2-3; 14 nucleotides align to TRBD2. V shed 4 bases, J shed 4 bases, and the junction held 7 bases outside the gene matches. The CDR3 runs 17 residues. CDR1 and CDR2 from the germline V gene are MNHEY and SMNVEV (reference sequence). The CDR3 nucleotides are TGTGCCAGCAGTTCCCGGACTAGCGGGAGGTTGCCAGATACGCAGTATTTT. It encodes CASSSRTSGRLPDTQYF.

There are a few counts of this clonotype. The chain uses TRBV5-5 and TRBJ2-1, with no clear D. Germline CDR1 reads SGHKS; CDR2 reads YYEKEE (reference sequence). The V end was cut by 3 bases, the J end by 7 bases, with 11 bases between. The CDR3 extends over 13 amino acids. For the CDR3, the DNA is TGTGCCAGCAGCTGGAAGTTGGTGAATGAGCAGTTCTTC. Protein: CASSWKLVNEQFF.

This sequence joins TRBV28 and TRBJ2-7; TRBD2 is a possible D gene (5 bases). This CDR3 spans 12 amino acids. V was trimmed by 10 bases and J by 7 bases, leaving 17 bases between them. Per germline, CDR1 MDHEN and CDR2 SYDVKM. The CDR3 region has the DNA TGTGCCACCATCGGGGATTCGACGGAGCAGTACTTC. It specifies CATIGDSTEQYF.

The chain links TRBV27 to TRBJ1-2; D remains unclear. Germline V gene sequence: CDR1 MNHEY, CDR2 SMNVEV (reference sequence). The CDR3 runs 13 residues. Trimming left V 0 bases short and J 6 bases short, with 8 bases between. The CDR3 DNA reads TGTGCCAGCAGTTTATCGAGCTTGCATGGCTACACCTTC. It encodes CASSLSSLHGYTF.

Note on this clonotype: One base away lies a much larger clone, so this may be a sequencing read error. The chain recombines TRBV12-5 with TRBJ2-1; D is ambiguous. Trimming removed 0 bases from V and 8 bases from J, with 14 bases in between. The CDR3 is 15 amino acids. Germline V gives CDR1 LGHNT, CDR2 FRNRAP. In nucleotides, the CDR3 is TGTGCTAGTGGTTTGGTACAGAAAGGGTTGGATGAGCAGTTCTTC. Its translation: CASGLVQKGLDEQFF.

This clonotype was seen a handful of times. The rearrangement joins TRBV6-6 to TRBJ1-6, with TRBD1 identical over 7 bases. J was trimmed by 8 bases and V by 0 bases; bases with no gene match: 10. The CDR3 length is 17 residues. Per the germline V gene, CDR1 is MNHNY and CDR2 is SVGAGI (reference sequence). CDR3 in amino acids: CASSYSDRAVDYSPLHF. The CDR3 DNA follows: TGTGCCAGCAGTTACTCAGACAGGGCCGTAGATTATTCACCCCTCCACTTT.